This TCR beta chain was observed in a study of cytomegalovirus exposure and HLA in healthy donors. Researchers ran the PCR with 60 Vbeta and 13 Jbeta primers. Clones were read by immunoSEQ multiplex PCR, and TCRdb kept only the in-frame ones, dropping some. The sample has some 150,000 clones, approximately 80% seen once. Germline loops: CDR1 MNHNS, CDR2 SASEGT. V lost 4 bases and J lost 6; bases outside the gene matches: 0. This CDR3 spans 13 amino acids. Sequenced material: PBMCs. The chain uses TRBV6-1 and TRBJ1-5; TRBD1 matches at 10 bases. The TCR originated in a woman between 45 and 65 years old in good health and CMV-seropositive. The CDR3 is CASSGDRGQPQHF. The CDR3 region has the DNA TGTGCCAGCAGTGGGGACAGGGGTCAGCCCCAGCATTTT.